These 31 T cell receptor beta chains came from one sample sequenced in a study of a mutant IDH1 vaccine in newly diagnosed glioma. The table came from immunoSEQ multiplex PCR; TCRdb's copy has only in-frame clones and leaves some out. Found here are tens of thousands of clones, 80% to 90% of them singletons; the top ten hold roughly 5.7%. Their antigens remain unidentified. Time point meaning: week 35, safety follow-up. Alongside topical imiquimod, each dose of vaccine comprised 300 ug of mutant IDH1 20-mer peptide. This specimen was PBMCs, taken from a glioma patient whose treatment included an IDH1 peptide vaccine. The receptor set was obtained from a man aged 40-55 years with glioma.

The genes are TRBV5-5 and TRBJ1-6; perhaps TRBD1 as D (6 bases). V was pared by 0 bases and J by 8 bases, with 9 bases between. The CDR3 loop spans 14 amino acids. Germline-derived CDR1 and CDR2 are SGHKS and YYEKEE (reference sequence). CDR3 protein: CASSLGSGDSPLHF. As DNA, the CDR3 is TGTGCCAGCAGCTTGGGTTCAGGGGATTCACCCCTCCACTTT.

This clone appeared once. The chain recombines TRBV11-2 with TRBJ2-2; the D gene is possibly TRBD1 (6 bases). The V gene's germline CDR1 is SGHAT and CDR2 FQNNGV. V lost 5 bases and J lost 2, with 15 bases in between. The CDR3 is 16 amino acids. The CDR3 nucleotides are TGTGCCAGCAGCCCCATCAGGGGAAGAAACACCGGGGAGCTGTTTTTT. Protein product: CASSPIRGRNTGELFF.

CDR3 DNA: TGTGCCAGCAGCCAAGCGGCAGGGGAAGGCTATGGCTACACCTTC. This sequence encodes CASSQAAGEGYGYTF. The J gene is TRBJ1-2, the V gene TRBV14; D is possibly TRBD1 (6 bases). Trimming cost V 1 base and J 4 bases, with 13 bases left between them. The CDR3 has 15 amino acids. From germline, CDR1 is SGHDN and CDR2 FVKESK. Combining the CDR3 with reference TRBV14 and TRBJ1-2 gives the whole variable domain EAGVTQFPSHSVIEKGQTVTLRCDPISGHDNLYWYRRVMGKEIKFLLHFVKESKQDESGMPNNRFLAERTGGTYSTLKVQPAELEDSGVYFCASSQAAGEGYGYTFGSGTRLTVV.

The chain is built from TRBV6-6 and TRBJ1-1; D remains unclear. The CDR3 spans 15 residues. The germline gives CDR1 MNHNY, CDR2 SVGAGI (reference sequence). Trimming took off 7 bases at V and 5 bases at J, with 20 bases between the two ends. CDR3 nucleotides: TGTGCCAGCACCCCCCCGGGCCGGCTAGGAACTGAAGCTTTCTTT. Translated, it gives CASTPPGRLGTEAFF.

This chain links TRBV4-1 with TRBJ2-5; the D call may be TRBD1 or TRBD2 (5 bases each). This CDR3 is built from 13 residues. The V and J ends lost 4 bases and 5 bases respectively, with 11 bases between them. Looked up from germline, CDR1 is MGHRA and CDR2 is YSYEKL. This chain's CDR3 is CASSRGDRETQYF. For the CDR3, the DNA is TGCGCCAGCAGCCGAGGGGACCGGGAGACCCAGTACTTC.

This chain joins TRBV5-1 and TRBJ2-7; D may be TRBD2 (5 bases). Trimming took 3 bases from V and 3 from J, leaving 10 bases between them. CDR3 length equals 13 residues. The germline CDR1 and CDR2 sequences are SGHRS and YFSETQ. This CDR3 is CASSSGGLYEQYF. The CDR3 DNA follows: TGCGCCAGCAGCTCGGGCGGACTCTACGAGCAGTACTTC.

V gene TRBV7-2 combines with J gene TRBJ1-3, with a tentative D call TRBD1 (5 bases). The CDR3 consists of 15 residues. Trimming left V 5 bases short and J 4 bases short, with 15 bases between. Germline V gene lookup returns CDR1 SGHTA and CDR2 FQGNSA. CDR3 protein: CASSPMGVKGNTIYF. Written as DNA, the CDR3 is TGTGCCAGCAGCCCGATGGGGGTTAAAGGAAACACCATATATTTT.

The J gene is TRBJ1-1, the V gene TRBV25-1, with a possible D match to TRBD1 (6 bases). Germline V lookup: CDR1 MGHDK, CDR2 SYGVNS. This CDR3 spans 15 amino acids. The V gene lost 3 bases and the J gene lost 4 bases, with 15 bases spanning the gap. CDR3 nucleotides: TGTGCCAGCAGTGAGGGAGGGGGTGTAGGCACTGAAGCTTTCTTT. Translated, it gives CASSEGGGVGTEAFF.

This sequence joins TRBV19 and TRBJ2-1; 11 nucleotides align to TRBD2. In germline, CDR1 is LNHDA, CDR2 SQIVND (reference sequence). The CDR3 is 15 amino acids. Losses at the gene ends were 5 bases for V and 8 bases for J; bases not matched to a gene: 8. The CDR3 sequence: CASSLTSGSWYEQFF. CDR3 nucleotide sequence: TGTGCCAGTAGTCTCACTAGCGGGAGTTGGTATGAGCAGTTCTTC.

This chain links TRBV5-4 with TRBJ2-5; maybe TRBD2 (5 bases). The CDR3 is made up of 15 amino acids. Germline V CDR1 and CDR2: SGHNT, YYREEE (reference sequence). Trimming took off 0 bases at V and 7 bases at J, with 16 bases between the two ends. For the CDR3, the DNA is TGTGCCAGCAGCTTGGCTTCGGCGGGTGTAGTGACCCAGTACTTC. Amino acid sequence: CASSLASAGVVTQYF.

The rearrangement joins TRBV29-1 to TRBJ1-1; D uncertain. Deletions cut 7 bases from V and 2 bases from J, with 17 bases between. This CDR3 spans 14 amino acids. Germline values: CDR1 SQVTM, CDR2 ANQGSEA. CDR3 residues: CSALLWGGNTEAFF. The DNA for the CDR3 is TGCAGCGCACTTTTATGGGGAGGTAACACTGAAGCTTTCTTT.

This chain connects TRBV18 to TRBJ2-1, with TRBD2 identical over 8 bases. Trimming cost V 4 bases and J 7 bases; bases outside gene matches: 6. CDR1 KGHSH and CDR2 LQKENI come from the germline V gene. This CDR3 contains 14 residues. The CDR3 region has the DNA TGTGCCAGCTCACGAGCGGGAGAGAAGAATGAGCAGTTCTTC. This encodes CASSRAGEKNEQFF.

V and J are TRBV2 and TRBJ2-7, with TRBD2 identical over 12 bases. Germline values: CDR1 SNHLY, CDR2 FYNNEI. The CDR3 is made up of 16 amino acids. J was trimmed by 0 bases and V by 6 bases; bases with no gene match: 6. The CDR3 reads CASRTSGGLSSYEQYF. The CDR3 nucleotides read TGTGCCAGCAGAACTAGCGGGGGGTTGAGCTCCTACGAGCAGTACTTC.

The CDR3: CASSNQGLAGHTGELFF. CDR3 nucleotide sequence: TGTGCCAGTAGTAATCAGGGGCTAGCGGGGCACACCGGGGAGCTGTTTTTT. The rearrangement links TRBV19 to TRBJ2-2, with 9 bases identical to TRBD2. Germline V CDR1 and CDR2: LNHDA, SQIVND (reference sequence). J lost 3 bases, V lost 4 bases, and 9 bases had no gene match. The CDR3 contains 17 residues.

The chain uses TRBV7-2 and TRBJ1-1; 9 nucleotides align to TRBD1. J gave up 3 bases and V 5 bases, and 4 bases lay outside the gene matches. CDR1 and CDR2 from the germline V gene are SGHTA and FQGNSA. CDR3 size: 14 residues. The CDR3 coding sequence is TGTGCCAGCAGCACGGGACAGGGTCACACTGAAGCTTTCTTT. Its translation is CASSTGQGHTEAFF. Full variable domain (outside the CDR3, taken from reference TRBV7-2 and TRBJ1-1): GAGVSQSPSNKVTEKGKDVELRCDPISGHTALYWYRQSLGQGLEFLIYFQGNSAPDKSGLPSDRFSAERTGGSVSTLTIQRTQQEDSAVYLCASSTGQGHTEAFFGQGTRLTVV.

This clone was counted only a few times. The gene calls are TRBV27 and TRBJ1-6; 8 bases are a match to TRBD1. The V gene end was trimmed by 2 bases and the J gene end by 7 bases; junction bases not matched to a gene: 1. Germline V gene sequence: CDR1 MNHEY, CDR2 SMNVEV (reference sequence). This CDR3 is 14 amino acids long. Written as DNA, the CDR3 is TGTGCCAGCAGTTTAACAGGGGGAAATTCACCCCTCCACTTT. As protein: CASSLTGGNSPLHF.

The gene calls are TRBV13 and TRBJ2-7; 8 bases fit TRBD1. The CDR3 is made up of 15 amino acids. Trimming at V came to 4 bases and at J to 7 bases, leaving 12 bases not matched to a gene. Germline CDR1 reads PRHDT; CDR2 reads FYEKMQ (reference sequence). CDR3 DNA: TGTGCCAGCAGCTCTCCGGAGACAGGGGATAGAGAGCAGTACTTC. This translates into CASSSPETGDREQYF.

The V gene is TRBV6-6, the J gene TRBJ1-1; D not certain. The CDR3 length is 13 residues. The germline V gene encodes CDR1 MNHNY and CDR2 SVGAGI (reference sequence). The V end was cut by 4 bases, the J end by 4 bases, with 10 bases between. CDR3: CASSSLVGTEAFF. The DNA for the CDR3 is TGTGCCAGCAGTTCCCTCGTTGGCACTGAAGCTTTCTTT.

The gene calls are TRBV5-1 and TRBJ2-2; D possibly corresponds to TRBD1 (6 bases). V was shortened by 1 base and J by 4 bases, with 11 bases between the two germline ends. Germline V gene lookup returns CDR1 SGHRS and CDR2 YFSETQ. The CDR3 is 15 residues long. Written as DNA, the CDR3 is TGCGCCAGCAGCTTGCTGGGGGCGGTCACCGGGGAGCTGTTTTTT. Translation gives CASSLLGAVTGELFF. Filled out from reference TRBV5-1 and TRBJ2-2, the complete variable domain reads KAGVTQTPRYLIKTRGQQVTLSCSPISGHRSVSWYQQTPGQGLQFLFEYFSETQRNKGNFPGRFSGRQFSNSRSEMNVSTLELGDSALYLCASSLLGAVTGELFFGEGSRLTVL.

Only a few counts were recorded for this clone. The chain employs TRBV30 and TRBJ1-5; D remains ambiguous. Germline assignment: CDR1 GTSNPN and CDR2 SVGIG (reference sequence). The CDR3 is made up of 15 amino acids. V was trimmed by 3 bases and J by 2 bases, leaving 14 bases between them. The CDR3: CAWSPGLSGNQPQHF. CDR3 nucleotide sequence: TGTGCCTGGAGCCCCGGTCTATCGGGCAATCAGCCCCAGCATTTT.

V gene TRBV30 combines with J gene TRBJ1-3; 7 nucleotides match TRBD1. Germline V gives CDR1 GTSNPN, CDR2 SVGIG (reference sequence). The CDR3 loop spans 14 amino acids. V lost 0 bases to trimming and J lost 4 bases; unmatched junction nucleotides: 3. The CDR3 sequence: CAWSVTGSGNTIYF. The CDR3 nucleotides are TGTGCCTGGAGTGTGACAGGGTCAGGAAACACCATATATTTT.

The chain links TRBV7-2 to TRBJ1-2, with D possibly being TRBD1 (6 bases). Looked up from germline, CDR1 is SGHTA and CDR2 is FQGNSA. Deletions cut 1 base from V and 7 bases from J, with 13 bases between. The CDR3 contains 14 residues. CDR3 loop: CASSLGTAPLGYTF. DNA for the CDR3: TGTGCCAGCAGCTTAGGGACAGCGCCTCTTGGCTACACCTTC.

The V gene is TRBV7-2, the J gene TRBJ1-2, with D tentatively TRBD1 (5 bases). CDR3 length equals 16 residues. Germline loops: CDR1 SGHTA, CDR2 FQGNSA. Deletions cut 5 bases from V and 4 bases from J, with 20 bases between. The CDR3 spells CASSTFPGSLIYGYTF. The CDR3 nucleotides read TGTGCCAGCAGCACATTTCCAGGGTCTCTCATCTATGGCTACACCTTC.

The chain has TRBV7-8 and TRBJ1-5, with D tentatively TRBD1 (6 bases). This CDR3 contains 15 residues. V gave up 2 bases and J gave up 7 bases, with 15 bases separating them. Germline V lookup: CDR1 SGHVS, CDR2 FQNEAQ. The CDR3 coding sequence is TGTGCCAGCAGCTTATCCGGGGGCGCGAGACAGCCCCAGCATTTT. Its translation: CASSLSGGARQPQHF.

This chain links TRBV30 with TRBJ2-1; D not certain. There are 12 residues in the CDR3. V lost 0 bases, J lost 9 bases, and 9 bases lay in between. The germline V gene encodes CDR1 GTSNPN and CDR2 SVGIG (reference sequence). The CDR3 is CAWSVLDREQFF. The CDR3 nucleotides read TGTGCCTGGAGTGTACTTGACCGTGAGCAGTTCTTC.

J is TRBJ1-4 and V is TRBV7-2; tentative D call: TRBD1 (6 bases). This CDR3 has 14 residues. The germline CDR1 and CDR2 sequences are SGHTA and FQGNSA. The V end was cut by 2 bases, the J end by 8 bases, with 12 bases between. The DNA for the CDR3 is TGTGCCAGCAGCTTATCAGGGGCAGGGGAAAAACTGTTTTTT. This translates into CASSLSGAGEKLFF.

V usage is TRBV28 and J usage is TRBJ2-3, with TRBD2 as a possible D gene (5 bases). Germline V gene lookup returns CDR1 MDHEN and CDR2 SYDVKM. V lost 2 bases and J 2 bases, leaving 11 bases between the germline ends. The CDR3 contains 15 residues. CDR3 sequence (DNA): TGTGCCAGCAGTTTAGCGGGTAGCTTCACAGATACGCAGTATTTT. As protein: CASSLAGSFTDTQYF.

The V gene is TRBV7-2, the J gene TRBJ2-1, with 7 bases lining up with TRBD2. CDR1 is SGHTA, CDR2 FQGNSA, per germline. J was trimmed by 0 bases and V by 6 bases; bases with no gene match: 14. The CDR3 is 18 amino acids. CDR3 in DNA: TGTGCCAGCAGGAGCGGGACCCAAGATAAGAGCTCCTACAATGAGCAGTTCTTC. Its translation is CASRSGTQDKSSYNEQFF. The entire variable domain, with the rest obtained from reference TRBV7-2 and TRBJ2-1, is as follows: GAGVSQSPSNKVTEKGKDVELRCDPISGHTALYWYRQSLGQGLEFLIYFQGNSAPDKSGLPSDRFSAERTGGSVSTLTIQRTQQEDSAVYLCASRSGTQDKSSYNEQFFGPGTRLTVL.

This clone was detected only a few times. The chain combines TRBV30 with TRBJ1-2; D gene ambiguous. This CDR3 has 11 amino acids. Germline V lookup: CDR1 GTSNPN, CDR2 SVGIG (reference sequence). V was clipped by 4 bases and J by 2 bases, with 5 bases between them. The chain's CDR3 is CAWTENYGYTF. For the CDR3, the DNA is TGTGCCTGGACGGAGAACTATGGCTACACCTTC.

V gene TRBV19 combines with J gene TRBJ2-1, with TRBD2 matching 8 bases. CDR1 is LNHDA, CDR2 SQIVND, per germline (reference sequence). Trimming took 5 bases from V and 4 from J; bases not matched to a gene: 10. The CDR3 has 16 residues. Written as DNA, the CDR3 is TGTGCCAGTAGTCCTAGAAGGGCGGGAGGTTACAATGAGCAGTTCTTC. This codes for CASSPRRAGGYNEQFF.

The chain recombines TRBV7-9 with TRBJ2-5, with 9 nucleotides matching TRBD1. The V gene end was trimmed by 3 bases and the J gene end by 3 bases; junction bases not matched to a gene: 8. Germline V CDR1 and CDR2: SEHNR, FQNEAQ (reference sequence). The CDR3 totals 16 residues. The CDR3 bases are TGTGCCAGCAGCTTGAATCCGGGACAGGGCAAAGAGACCCAGTACTTC. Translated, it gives CASSLNPGQGKETQYF. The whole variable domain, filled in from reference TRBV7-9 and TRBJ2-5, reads DTGVSQNPRHKITKRGQNVTFRCDPISEHNRLYWYRQTLGQGPEFLTYFQNEAQLEKSRLLSDRFSAERPKGSFSTLEIQRTEQGDSAMYLCASSLNPGQGKETQYFGPGTRLLVL.